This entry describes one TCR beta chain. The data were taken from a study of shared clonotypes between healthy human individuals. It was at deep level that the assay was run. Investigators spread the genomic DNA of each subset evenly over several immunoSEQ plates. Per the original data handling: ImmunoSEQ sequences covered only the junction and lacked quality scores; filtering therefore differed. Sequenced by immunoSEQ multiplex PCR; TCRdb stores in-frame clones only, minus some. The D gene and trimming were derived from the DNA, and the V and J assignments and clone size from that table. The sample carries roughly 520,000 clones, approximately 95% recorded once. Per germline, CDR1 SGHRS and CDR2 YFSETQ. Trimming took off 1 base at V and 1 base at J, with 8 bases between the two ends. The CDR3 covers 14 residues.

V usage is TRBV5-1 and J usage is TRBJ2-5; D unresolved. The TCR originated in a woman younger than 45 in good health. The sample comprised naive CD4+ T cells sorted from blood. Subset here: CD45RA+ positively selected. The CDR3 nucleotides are TGCGCCAGCAGCTTGTTAGGTGGCCAAGAGACCCAGTACTTC. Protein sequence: CASSLLGGQETQYF.